The rows below give T cell receptor beta chains drawn from one sample of a study of blood T cell repertoires in COVID-19. The method was immunoSEQ multiplex PCR; TCRdb's version includes in-frame clones alone and lacks a portion of them. The sample includes some 180,000 clones, approximately 86% of them seen just once. The sample taken for sequencing was PBMCs or T cells enriched from blood (not recorded which). The receptor source for this set is a woman aged 40 to 50 in a cohort exposed to, infected with or recovered from COVID-19 (not recorded which). CDR3s include the opening cysteine and the closing phenylalanine or tryptophan. D genes are given only for firm matches. Clone size, where shown, is once, few, many, or a class for clones that have expanded.

V,J,size,D,DNA,CDR3
TRBV5-6,TRBJ1-4,NA,NA,TGTGCCAGCAGCTTTTCTCCCGCAACTAATGAAAAACTGTTTTTT,CASSFSPATNEKLFF
TRBV5-8,TRBJ1-2,NA,NA,TGTGCCAGCAGCGGAACGACAGCAACTAACTATGGCTACACCTTC,CASSGTTATNYGYTF
TRBV6-5,TRBJ2-1,NA,TRBD2,TGTGCCAGCAGTTTAGCGGGGTACAATGAGCAGTTCTTC,CASSLAGYNEQFF
TRBV5-8,TRBJ2-7,NA,TRBD2,TGTGCCAGCAGCACTGGGCGGGGGGGAACCTACGAGCAGTACTTC,CASSTGRGGTYEQYF
TRBV5-4,TRBJ1-1,NA,NA,TGTGCCAGCAGCTTCAGCACTGAAGCTTTCTTT,CASSFSTEAFF
TRBV5-1,TRBJ2-3,NA,NA,TGCGCCAGCAGCTTCTCCACAGATACGCAGTATTTT,CASSFSTDTQYF
TRBV20-1,TRBJ1-5,NA,TRBD1,TGCAGTGCTAGTGTTTGGGACAGGGGCAATCAGCCCCAGCATTTT,CSASVWDRGNQPQHF
TRBV13,TRBJ2-5,NA,NA,TGTGCCAGCAGCTTAGCAGGGTTGGAGACCCAGTACTTC,CASSLAGLETQYF
TRBV19,TRBJ1-1,NA,NA,TGTGCCAGTAGAGGGCCAGGGGCATTCGGTTACACTGAAGCTTTCTTT,CASRGPGAFGYTEAFF
TRBV18,TRBJ1-4,NA,NA,TGTGCCAGCTCACGCCTTCAGGCAACTAATGAAAAACTGTTTTTT,CASSRLQATNEKLFF
TRBV27,TRBJ2-2,few,TRBD2,TGTGCCAGCAGTAGTCCGAGACTAGCGGGTGCGAACACCGGGGAGCTGTTTTTT,CASSSPRLAGANTGELFF
TRBV12-3/TRBV12-4,TRBJ1-3,NA,NA,TGTGCCAGCTGCAAGGCGGACACCATATATTTT,CASCKADTIYF
TRBV12-2,TRBJ1-4,NA,NA,TGTGCAAGTCGCTATCCCCCACCAAAGGGGGAAAAACTGTTTTTT,CASRYPPPKGEKLFF
TRBV27,TRBJ2-5,NA,TRBD1,TGTGCCAGCAGTTCGGACAGGGGGCGCGGAGAGACCCAGTACTTC,CASSSDRGRGETQYF
TRBV7-2,TRBJ1-1,once,TRBD1,TGTGCCAGCAGCTTCCGGGACAGGGAGATAAACACTGAAGCTTTCTTT,CASSFRDREINTEAFF
TRBV7-9,TRBJ1-1,NA,TRBD1,TGTGCCAGCAGCATCGGACAGGGGGCAAACACTGAAGCTTTCTTT,CASSIGQGANTEAFF
TRBV15,TRBJ1-3,NA,TRBD1,TGTGCCACCAGTAAAAGCCAGGGGGGCGGAAACACCATATATTTT,CATSKSQGGGNTIYF
TRBV13,TRBJ2-1,once,NA,TGTGCCAGCAGCTCGAGACCGGGACTCCAGTTCTTC,CASSSRPGLQFF
TRBV6-4,TRBJ2-1,many,NA,TGTGCCAGCAGTGACTTGGCGGACTCCTACAATGAGCAGTTCTTC,CASSDLADSYNEQFF
TRBV28,TRBJ2-1,NA,TRBD1,TGTGCCAGCAGTCCATTAGCCTTAGAGACAGGGGACAATGAGCAGTTCTTC,CASSPLALETGDNEQFF
TRBV4-1,TRBJ2-1,NA,TRBD2,TGCGCCAGCAGCCAGGTGGCGGGAGGGCCGTATGAGCAGTTCTTC,CASSQVAGGPYEQFF
TRBV7-2,TRBJ1-2,once,NA,TGTGCCAGCAGCTTACGGGGTTTCTATGGCTACACCTTC,CASSLRGFYGYTF
TRBV27,TRBJ2-7,once,TRBD1,TGTGCCAGCAGTTTAGACGACAGGGGAGCACGCTACGAGCAGTACTTC,CASSLDDRGARYEQYF
TRBV2,TRBJ1-2,NA,TRBD1,TGTGCCAGCCCGGACAGGGGGCATGGCTACACCTTC,CASPDRGHGYTF
TRBV25-1,TRBJ2-7,NA,TRBD1,TGTGCCAGCAGTAGAGACCGGGACAGGTCCTACGAGCAGTACTTC,CASSRDRDRSYEQYF
TRBV30,TRBJ1-2,NA,NA,TGTGCCTGGAGTGAGGGACTCGCCGATGGCTACACCTTC,CAWSEGLADGYTF
TRBV13,TRBJ1-3,NA,NA,TGTGCCAGCAGCTTAGGCGATACCTACCTGGGAAACACCATATATTTT,CASSLGDTYLGNTIYF
TRBV19,TRBJ1-5,NA,NA,TGTGCCAGTAGTGGAGGGGTCTACAATCAGCCCCAGCATTTT,CASSGGVYNQPQHF
TRBV5-1,TRBJ1-4,NA,NA,TGCGCCAGCAGCTTGTTTGGTGACAAAAGCAATGAAAAACTGTTTTTT,CASSLFGDKSNEKLFF
TRBV2,TRBJ1-2,NA,NA,TGTGCCAGCAGCTATATTACAGGGAACTATGGCTACACCTTC,CASSYITGNYGYTF
TRBV10-3,TRBJ2-6,few,NA,TGTGCCATCGGGGCATCCAGGGAAGGGGCTGGGGCCAACGTCCTGACTTTC,CAIGASREGAGANVLTF
TRBV19,TRBJ1-5,NA,NA,TGTGCCAGTAGGGGGAAATGGTTAGGGGATCAGCCCCAGCATTTT,CASRGKWLGDQPQHF
TRBV27,TRBJ2-1,NA,TRBD1,TGTGCCAGCAGTTTCTCAGGGGGTGAGCAGTTCTTC,CASSFSGGEQFF
TRBV3-1/TRBV3-2,TRBJ2-2,NA,TRBD1,TGTGCCAGCAGCCATCCTATCCCCAGACAGGGGGACACCGGGGAGCTGTTTTTT,CASSHPIPRQGDTGELFF
TRBV2,TRBJ2-5,NA,TRBD2,TGTGCCAGCAGTGAAGGGAGCGGGGGATGGCAAGAGACCCAGTACTTC,CASSEGSGGWQETQYF
TRBV19,TRBJ1-4,NA,TRBD1,TGTGCCAGTACCGGTCGGGGGACAGGGAAAGCGGCTAATGAAAAACTGTTTTTT,CASTGRGTGKAANEKLFF
TRBV27,TRBJ1-2,NA,NA,TGTGCCAGCAGAGAAGGTCCGGGAGACAACTATGGCTACACCTTC,CASREGPGDNYGYTF
TRBV6-2/TRBV6-3,TRBJ2-1,NA,TRBD2,TGTGCCAGCAGTTACCGCGGGAGGGCGAATGAGCAGTTCTTC,CASSYRGRANEQFF
TRBV13,TRBJ2-1,NA,TRBD2,TGTGCCAGCAGCTCCCTACGACTAGCGGGGGGCCTCTCTGAGCAGTTCTTC,CASSSLRLAGGLSEQFF
TRBV15,TRBJ1-1,NA,NA,TGTGCCACCAGCAGAGATAGGATAGGGGTTGGCACTGAAGCTTTCTTT,CATSRDRIGVGTEAFF
TRBV27,TRBJ2-7,NA,NA,TGTGCCAGCAGTGCCCAGGCGGGGTGGCCTTCAAGCTCCTACGAGCAGTACTTC,CASSAQAGWPSSSYEQYF
TRBV4-1,TRBJ1-1,NA,TRBD1,TGCGCCAGCAGCCAAGTAGGGACAGCGAACACTGAAGCTTTCTTT,CASSQVGTANTEAFF
TRBV11-2,TRBJ2-2,NA,NA,TGTGCCAGCAGCATCAGTGGAGGCTGGGTTGCCGGGGAGCTGTTTTTT,CASSISGGWVAGELFF
TRBV11-2,TRBJ1-1,NA,TRBD1,TGTGCCAGCAGCTTCCAGACAGGGGCCGGGTCTGAAGCTTTCTTT,CASSFQTGAGSEAFF
TRBV13,TRBJ2-1,NA,NA,TGTGCCAGCAGCTTAGAGGGGGAGGCTAGCGGTAACTACAATGAGCAGTTCTTC,CASSLEGEASGNYNEQFF
TRBV6-6,TRBJ2-1,NA,NA,TGTGCCAGCAGTTATCTGCGGGGGCGGGCATTGGAGCAGTTCTTC,CASSYLRGRALEQFF
TRBV28,TRBJ2-7,NA,NA,TGTGCCAGCGGCACCTACGAGCAGTACTTC,CASGTYEQYF
TRBV30,TRBJ2-2,NA,NA,TGTGCCTGGAGTGTCACAGTCACCGGGGAGCTGTTTTTT,CAWSVTVTGELFF
TRBV19,TRBJ2-2,NA,NA,TGTGCCAGTAGTACAAACTCCAACACCGGGGAGCTGTTTTTT,CASSTNSNTGELFF
TRBV19,TRBJ2-7,NA,TRBD2,TGTGCCAGTAGATCTCGCCCTGGGACTAGCGGCTACGAGCAGTACTTC,CASRSRPGTSGYEQYF